The 16 T cell receptor beta chains in this list originate from one sample, sequenced in a study of blood T cell repertoires in COVID-19. Profiled with immunoSEQ multiplex PCR; TCRdb holds only in-frame clones, not every one. In the table there are around 93,000 clones, about 77% of which are singletons. The sequencing input was peripheral blood. The source is a woman over 75 with acute or convalescent COVID-19.

The rearrangement uses TRBV29-1 and TRBJ1-4; possibly TRBD1 for D (6 bases). This CDR3 comprises 12 residues. Looked up from germline, CDR1 is SQVTM and CDR2 is ANQGSEA. The V gene lost 6 bases and the J gene lost 6 bases, with 11 bases spanning the gap. CDR3 nucleotide sequence: TGCAGCGTCAAAGGGGGGGATGAAAAACTGTTTTTT. This translates into CSVKGGDEKLFF.

The chain uses TRBV9 and TRBJ2-2; perhaps TRBD1 as D (6 bases). Germline V gene data show CDR1 as SGDLS and CDR2 as YYNGEE. V shed 3 bases and J shed 6 bases, with 15 bases lying between them. CDR3 length: 15 amino acids. CDR3 nucleotides: TGTGCCAGCAGCGCGACACTCCACAGGGCCGGGGAGCTGTTTTTT. This gives the protein CASSATLHRAGELFF.

The gene calls are TRBV5-8 and TRBJ2-3; TRBD2 is a possible D gene (6 bases). Germline-derived CDR1 and CDR2 are SGHTS and YDEGEE. This CDR3 is built from 16 residues. Trimming pared 4 bases from V and 2 bases from J, leaving 17 bases between. The CDR3 spells CASSPGTSSFTDTQYF. Here the CDR3 DNA reads TGTGCCAGCAGCCCGGGGACTTCCTCCTTCACAGATACGCAGTATTTT.

The J gene is TRBJ1-1, the V gene TRBV29-1; D gene ambiguous. There are 13 residues in the CDR3. The V gene lost 5 bases and the J gene lost 0 bases, with 10 bases spanning the gap. Germline CDR1 and CDR2: SQVTM and ANQGSEA. CDR3 bases: TGCAGCGTTACAGATTTTATGAACACTGAAGCTTTCTTT. Encoded protein: CSVTDFMNTEAFF.

This sequence joins TRBV19 and TRBJ2-5; 8 positions match TRBD1. CDR3 length: 16 amino acids. V trimming: 6 bases; J trimming: 4 bases; junction bases outside the gene matches: 13. CDR1 and CDR2 from the germline V gene are LNHDA and SQIVND (reference sequence). The CDR3: CASSISGQGGGETQYF. CDR3 coding DNA: TGTGCCAGTAGCATCTCCGGACAGGGTGGAGGAGAGACCCAGTACTTC.

The V and J genes are TRBV2 and TRBJ2-2, with 7 bases that match TRBD1. This CDR3 region has 16 residues. Trimming took 6 bases from V and 8 from J; bases not matched to a gene: 15. Germline CDR1 SNHLY, CDR2 FYNNEI. As DNA, the CDR3 is TGTGCCAGCAGCGGGGCCCGACAGGGCTTGGGGGGGGAGCTGTTTTTT. It encodes CASSGARQGLGGELFF.

V usage is TRBV5-1 and J usage is TRBJ1-1, with a weak D call TRBD1 (6 bases). The CDR3 loop spans 14 amino acids. V was shortened by 7 bases and J by 5 bases, with 18 bases between the two germline ends. CDR1 is SGHRS and CDR2 is YFSETQ in the germline V gene. CDR3 sequence: CASGGGALDTEAFF. CDR3 bases: TGCGCCAGCGGCGGGGGGGCCCTAGATACTGAAGCTTTCTTT.

Details on this clone: Other DNA sequences in the same sample also yield this CDR3. This chain links TRBV11-2 with TRBJ1-2; 8 nucleotides agree with TRBD1. The trim removed 5 bases at V and 4 bases at J, leaving 9 bases unmatched. CDR1 SGHAT and CDR2 FQNNGV come from the germline V gene. The CDR3 runs 15 residues. The CDR3 loop reads CASSSRQGLSYGYTF. The CDR3, as DNA: TGTGCCAGCAGCAGTCGACAGGGGTTAAGCTATGGCTACACCTTC.

This clone showed up just a few times. The chain links TRBV11-1 to TRBJ2-5, with 7 nucleotides matching TRBD1. Germline trimming cut 1 base from V and 5 bases from J; bases unmatched to any gene: 4. CDR3 length equals 14 residues. The germline V gene encodes CDR1 SGHAT and CDR2 FQDESV (reference sequence). CDR3 sequence: CASSLGQGSETQYF. The DNA for the CDR3 is TGTGCCAGCAGCTTAGGACAGGGTTCGGAGACCCAGTACTTC. Supplemented by reference TRBV11-1 and TRBJ2-5, the full variable domain reads EAEVAQSPRYKITEKSQAVAFWCDPISGHATLYWYRQILGQGPELLVQFQDESVVDDSQLPKDRFSAERLKGVDSTLKIQPAELGDSAMYLCASSLGQGSETQYFGPGTRLLVL.

The chain is built from TRBV6-2 or TRBV6-3 and TRBJ1-2, with D possibly TRBD1 on 5 matching bases. This CDR3 region has 14 residues. V was trimmed by 1 base and J by 5 bases, leaving 11 bases between them. CDR1 MNHEY and CDR2 SVGEGT come from the germline V gene. The CDR3 DNA is TGTGCCAGCAGTTACTACGCGGACATTTATGGCTACACCTTC. Translated, it gives CASSYYADIYGYTF.

This clone was found once. The V and J genes are TRBV19 and TRBJ1-2, with D possibly TRBD1 on 6 matching bases. Trimming took 8 bases from V and 5 from J, leaving 12 bases between them. CDR3 length: 12 amino acids. Germline V lookup: CDR1 LNHDA, CDR2 SQIVND (reference sequence). CDR3 region: CASSGQQYGYTF. In DNA, the CDR3 is TGTGCCAGTTCCGGACAGCAGTATGGCTACACCTTC.

The rearrangement links TRBV29-1 to TRBJ2-7; D call uncertain. This CDR3 spans 11 amino acids. Germline lookup yields CDR1 SQVTM and CDR2 ANQGSEA. V was shortened by 4 bases and J by 5 bases, with 9 bases between the two germline ends. The CDR3 protein is CSVATLDEQYF. CDR3 coding DNA: TGCAGCGTTGCGACACTCGACGAGCAGTACTTC.

This chain links TRBV7-5 with TRBJ2-1; the D call in the table, TRBD2, was not verified against the DNA. TRBV7-5 is noted as a pseudogene. There are 15 residues in the CDR3. The CDR3 sequence is CARSPAPSGSNEQFF. The CDR3 nucleotides are TGTGCCAGAAGCCCCGCGCCTAGCGGGAGCAATGAGCAGTTCTTC.

The chain employs TRBV4-1 and TRBJ1-1; no clear D. This CDR3 has 14 amino acids. Looked up from germline, CDR1 is MGHRA and CDR2 is YSYEKL. The V and J ends lost 0 bases and 1 base respectively, with 6 bases between them. CDR3 DNA: TGCGCCAGCAGCCAAGAACCGGGGAACACTGAAGCTTTCTTT. Its protein product is CASSQEPGNTEAFF.

This clone was detected ten times or more. One junction end disagrees with the germline gene, perhaps due to a read error. The chain employs TRBV7-7 and TRBJ2-7; D is undetermined. This CDR3 is built from 13 residues. Germline V lookup: CDR1 SSHAT, CDR2 FNYEAQ (reference sequence). DNA of the CDR3: TGTGCTAGCAGCCCTAGTACCCCCTACGAGCAGTACTTC. Translating it yields CASSPSTPYEQYF. Combining the CDR3 with reference TRBV7-7 and TRBJ2-7 gives the whole variable domain GAGVSQSPRYKVTKRGQDVTLRCDPISSHATLYWYQQALGQGPEFLTYFNYEAQPDKSGLPSDRFSAERPEGSISTLTIQRTEQRDSAMYRCASSPSTPYEQYFGPGTRLTVT.

The rearrangement links TRBV7-2 to TRBJ1-2; no definite D call. The CDR3 is 14 amino acids. V was shortened by 0 bases and J by 3 bases, with 8 bases between the two germline ends. The germline gives CDR1 SGHTA, CDR2 FQGNSA. CDR3 bases: TGTGCCAGCAGCTTAGCGGAACGGGACTATGGCTACACCTTC. Translation: CASSLAERDYGYTF.